Following are 30 T cell receptor beta chains from one sample sequenced in a study of cytomegalovirus exposure and HLA in healthy donors. Assay: immunoSEQ multiplex PCR; the TCRdb copy retains only in-frame clones and omits some. The top ten hold 1.4% to 1.5% of the sample, which has some 130,000 clones, roughly 90% seen once. Sample: PBMCs. The receptor set was obtained from a man aged 25 to 40 in good health and CMV-seronegative.

This clone was counted a single time. The genes are TRBV10-2 and TRBJ2-1; 11 bases are shared with TRBD2. The CDR3 spans 15 residues. Germline V gene sequence: CDR1 WSHSY, CDR2 SAAADI. J lost 4 bases, V lost 5 bases, and 4 bases had no gene match. For the CDR3, the DNA is TGCGCCAGCAGTCCCGGGACTAGCGGATACAATGAGCAGTTCTTC. It translates to CASSPGTSGYNEQFF.

A few counts support this clone. This chain connects TRBV5-1 to TRBJ2-5, with D possibly matching TRBD2 (6 bases). The CDR3 is made up of 14 amino acids. Deletions cut 5 bases from V and 5 bases from J, with 16 bases between. Germline V gene lookup returns CDR1 SGHRS and CDR2 YFSETQ. The CDR3 protein is CASRTRAGRETQYF. CDR3 sequence (DNA): TGCGCCAGCAGAACCCGAGCAGGGAGGGAGACCCAGTACTTC.

The rearrangement uses TRBV27 and TRBJ2-1; 7 nucleotides align to TRBD1. CDR3 length equals 18 residues. Germline V gene lookup returns CDR1 MNHEY and CDR2 SMNVEV (reference sequence). J was trimmed by 1 base and V by 2 bases; bases with no gene match: 11. This chain's CDR3 is CASSLRPRTGNSYNEQFF. In nucleotides, the CDR3 is TGTGCCAGCAGTTTACGCCCGAGGACAGGCAATTCCTACAATGAGCAGTTCTTC.

The gene calls are TRBV27 and TRBJ2-7; D may be TRBD1 (6 bases). V gave up 6 bases and J gave up 4 bases, with 16 bases separating them. This CDR3 comprises 14 residues. CDR1 and CDR2 from the germline V gene are MNHEY and SMNVEV (reference sequence). The CDR3 loop reads CASSHGQLGYEQYF. DNA of the CDR3: TGTGCCAGCAGCCACGGACAGCTAGGGTACGAGCAGTACTTC.

The genes are TRBV25-1 and TRBJ1-6, with no clear D. This CDR3 is 15 amino acids long. From germline, CDR1 is MGHDK and CDR2 SYGVNS. The V end was cut by 3 bases, the J end by 7 bases, with 13 bases between. The CDR3 DNA reads TGTGCCAGCAGTGATCGGGGTTTAGGGAATTCACCCCTCCACTTT. Protein sequence: CASSDRGLGNSPLHF.

This clone was seen just once. V usage is TRBV5-1 and J usage is TRBJ2-2; tentatively, D is TRBD1 (5 bases). Germline CDR1 reads SGHRS; CDR2 reads YFSETQ. The V and J ends lost 1 base and 5 bases respectively, with 9 bases between them. The CDR3 sequence is 14 residues long. CDR3 region: CASSLYPGTGELFF. In nucleotides, the CDR3 is TGCGCCAGCAGCTTGTACCCAGGGACCGGGGAGCTGTTTTTT.

This clone showed up just once. This chain joins TRBV29-1 and TRBJ1-2; D might be TRBD1 (6 bases). The germline CDR1 and CDR2 sequences are SQVTM and ANQGSEA. The length of the CDR3 is 13 residues. The V end was cut by 6 bases, the J end by 1 base, with 12 bases between. As DNA, the CDR3 is TGCAGCGTGCTGCAGGGGAATAACTATGGCTACACCTTC. Translating it yields CSVLQGNNYGYTF.

The V gene is TRBV7-9, the J gene TRBJ2-4; D is ambiguous. Germline values: CDR1 SEHNR, CDR2 FQNEAQ (reference sequence). The CDR3 covers 12 residues. The V end lost 4 bases, the J end lost 11 bases, and 12 bases lay between the germline ends. The CDR3 nucleotides read TGTGCCAGCAGCTCGAAACTGTCCGTTCAGTACTTC. This encodes CASSSKLSVQYF.

DNA of the CDR3: TGTGCCAGCAGTTTGGAAGCGGCAGGGGCGTATGGCTACACCTTC. Protein product: CASSLEAAGAYGYTF. The chain carries TRBV27 and TRBJ1-2, with D possibly TRBD1 on 6 matching bases. V was pared by 3 bases and J by 5 bases, with 16 bases between. This CDR3 contains 15 residues. The V gene's germline CDR1 is MNHEY and CDR2 SMNVEV (reference sequence).

Here the CDR3 reads CATSRDRNRGLIGYTF. The CDR3 DNA reads TGTGCCACCAGCAGAGATAGAAACAGGGGGCTTATAGGCTACACCTTC. The V call is TRBV15, the J call TRBJ1-2; TRBD1 aligns across 9 bases. V was clipped by 0 bases and J by 8 bases; unmatched bases: 10. The CDR3 length is 16 residues. Germline V gives CDR1 LNHNV, CDR2 YYDKDF (reference sequence).

V and J are TRBV5-1 and TRBJ2-5; TRBD1 matches 11 bases. Trimming cost V 4 bases and J 5 bases; bases outside gene matches: 4. The CDR3 length is 14 residues. Germline loops: CDR1 SGHRS, CDR2 YFSETQ. CDR3 coding DNA: TGCGCCAGCAGCCCGGGACAGGGGGAGGAGACCCAGTACTTC. Translation: CASSPGQGEETQYF. Full variable domain (missing parts from reference TRBV5-1 and TRBJ2-5): KAGVTQTPRYLIKTRGQQVTLSCSPISGHRSVSWYQQTPGQGLQFLFEYFSETQRNKGNFPGRFSGRQFSNSRSEMNVSTLELGDSALYLCASSPGQGEETQYFGPGTRLLVL.

This rearrangement joins TRBV14 to TRBJ1-1; D perhaps matches TRBD1 (5 bases). Germline-derived CDR1 and CDR2 are SGHDN and FVKESK. Trimming stripped 0 bases from V and 5 bases from J, with 25 bases between. The CDR3 runs 19 residues. The CDR3 sequence: CASSQEPPTGMGWWTEAFF. Written as DNA, the CDR3 is TGTGCCAGCAGCCAAGAGCCCCCTACAGGAATGGGATGGTGGACTGAAGCTTTCTTT. Together with reference TRBV14 and TRBJ1-1, the CDR3 gives the full variable domain: EAGVTQFPSHSVIEKGQTVTLRCDPISGHDNLYWYRRVMGKEIKFLLHFVKESKQDESGMPNNRFLAERTGGTYSTLKVQPAELEDSGVYFCASSQEPPTGMGWWTEAFFGQGTRLTVV.

CDR3 residues: CASSSHRDTAEYF. CDR3 sequence (DNA): TGTGCCAGCAGTTCTCACCGGGACACCGCGGAGTATTTT. V gene TRBV6-6 combines with J gene TRBJ2-3; maybe TRBD1 (6 bases). Germline values: CDR1 MNHNY, CDR2 SVGAGI (reference sequence). The CDR3 has 13 amino acids. Trimming stripped 4 bases from V and 13 bases from J, with 18 bases between.

This chain links TRBV2 with TRBJ2-3; 7 bases are a match to TRBD2. CDR3 size: 13 residues. Losses at the gene ends were 9 bases for V and 0 bases for J; bases not matched to a gene: 3. Germline assignment: CDR1 SNHLY and CDR2 FYNNEI. CDR3 DNA sequence: TGTGCCAGTGCGGGGGAGAGCACAGATACGCAGTATTTT. Translation gives CASAGESTDTQYF.

The chain links TRBV12-5 to TRBJ2-1, with D perhaps TRBD2 (6 bases). The V end lost 3 bases, the J end lost 10 bases, and 16 bases lay between the germline ends. The CDR3 is made up of 14 amino acids. CDR1 is LGHNT and CDR2 is FRNRAP in the germline V gene. CDR3: CASGLGRSNGEQFF. The CDR3 DNA is TGTGCTAGTGGTTTAGGGAGGTCCAATGGAGAGCAGTTCTTC.

The V and J genes are TRBV5-4 and TRBJ2-3, with 7 nucleotides matching TRBD2. The germline V gene encodes CDR1 SGHNT and CDR2 YYREEE (reference sequence). Trimming took 6 bases from V and 4 from J; bases not matched to a gene: 11. The CDR3 consists of 15 residues. This CDR3 reads CASISYGRSPDTQYF. DNA of the CDR3: TGTGCCAGCATTAGCTACGGGAGGTCCCCAGATACGCAGTATTTT.

This sequence joins TRBV10-3 and TRBJ2-7, with 8 bases identical to TRBD1. Germline trimming cut 3 bases from V and 3 bases from J; bases unmatched to any gene: 4. The CDR3 contains 14 residues. In germline, CDR1 is ENHRY, CDR2 SYGVKD. This CDR3 is CAISDTRGRYEQYF. As DNA, the CDR3 is TGTGCCATCAGTGATACCAGGGGGCGCTACGAGCAGTACTTC.

The chain carries TRBV11-2 and TRBJ2-1; 7 bases align to TRBD2. There are 14 residues in the CDR3. Germline V gene lookup returns CDR1 SGHAT and CDR2 FQNNGV. V dropped 6 bases and J dropped 1; count of bases not matched to a gene: 3. This CDR3 reads CASRKLASYNEQFF. For the CDR3, the DNA is TGTGCCAGCAGGAAACTAGCGTCCTACAATGAGCAGTTCTTC.

The chain joins TRBV9 to TRBJ1-3; D is possibly TRBD1 (5 bases). CDR1 and CDR2 (germline): SGDLS, YYNGEE. V was pared by 0 bases and J by 4 bases, with 8 bases between. CDR3 size: 14 residues. The CDR3 DNA is TGTGCCAGCAGCGTAGCAGGGTACGGAAACACCATATATTTT. It specifies CASSVAGYGNTIYF.

The chain carries TRBV7-2 and TRBJ2-5, with TRBD2 identical over 9 bases. Per the germline V gene, CDR1 is SGHTA and CDR2 is FQGNSA. Trimming cost V 3 bases and J 4 bases; bases outside gene matches: 6. The CDR3 consists of 15 residues. The CDR3 DNA reads TGTGCCAGCAGCTTTGGCGGGAGGGCCGCAGAGACCCAGTACTTC. Translated, it gives CASSFGGRAAETQYF.

This chain uses TRBV4-1 with TRBJ2-3; D perhaps matches TRBD1 (6 bases). CDR3 length equals 15 residues. Germline V lookup: CDR1 MGHRA, CDR2 YSYEKL. The germline V and J ends were trimmed by 1 base and 1 base, with 9 bases remaining between them. CDR3 residues: CASSQVTGGTDTQYF. In DNA form, the CDR3 reads TGCGCCAGCAGCCAAGTGACAGGAGGCACAGATACGCAGTATTTT.

The chain is built from TRBV9 and TRBJ2-7; 13 bases match TRBD2. This CDR3 has 18 residues. CDR1 is SGDLS and CDR2 is YYNGEE in the germline V gene. With 0 bases clipped from V and 2 bases from J, the junction kept 8 bases outside the gene matches. CDR3 region: CASSVGPGTSGTPYEQYF. The CDR3 coding sequence is TGTGCCAGCAGCGTAGGACCCGGGACTAGCGGGACACCCTACGAGCAGTACTTC.

This chain connects TRBV6-1 to TRBJ2-7; 13 nucleotides align to TRBD2. The CDR3 is 14 residues long. V gave up 6 bases and J gave up 7 bases; unmatched junction bases: 6. Germline values: CDR1 MNHNS, CDR2 SASEGT. The CDR3 protein is CASRGLAGANEQYF. CDR3 sequence (DNA): TGTGCCAGCAGAGGACTAGCGGGAGCGAATGAGCAGTACTTC.

The J gene is TRBJ2-1, the V gene TRBV6-1; 8 bases match TRBD2. Germline V lookup: CDR1 MNHNS, CDR2 SASEGT. Unmatched junction bases numbered 8, after V lost 8 bases and J lost 2 bases. The CDR3 sequence is 15 residues long. The CDR3 is CASGPGLGTYNEQFF. In nucleotides, the CDR3 is TGTGCCAGCGGGCCGGGACTAGGAACCTACAATGAGCAGTTCTTC.

CDR3 in amino acids: CAISEYGGSQPQHF. CDR3 DNA: TGTGCCATCAGTGAGTACGGGGGATCTCAGCCCCAGCATTTT. The rearrangement links TRBV10-3 to TRBJ1-5; maybe TRBD1 (5 bases). Trimming took off 1 base at V and 6 bases at J, with 10 bases between the two ends. This CDR3 contains 14 residues. The germline V gene has CDR1 ENHRY and CDR2 SYGVKD.

In this sample, this clone turned up once. Other DNA sequences of this sample code for an identical CDR3. V usage is TRBV9 and J usage is TRBJ2-7, with 9 bases lining up with TRBD2. Trimming took 3 bases from V and 4 from J; bases not matched to a gene: 2. In germline, CDR1 is SGDLS, CDR2 YYNGEE. This CDR3 has 13 amino acids. DNA of the CDR3: TGTGCCAGCAGCGCGACTAGCGGATACGAGCAGTACTTC. Its protein product is CASSATSGYEQYF.

The CDR3 loop is CASSSGQGAGVDEQFF. The CDR3 DNA is TGTGCCAGCAGCTCAGGCCAAGGAGCGGGAGTCGATGAGCAGTTCTTC. The rearrangement links TRBV7-9 to TRBJ2-1, with 8 bases that match TRBD2. CDR1 SEHNR and CDR2 FQNEAQ come from the germline V gene (reference sequence). Trimming at V came to 4 bases and at J to 8 bases, leaving 13 bases not matched to a gene. The CDR3 spans 16 residues.

The J gene is TRBJ1-1, the V gene TRBV6-1; D remains unclear. CDR3 length: 15 residues. Germline lookup yields CDR1 MNHNS and CDR2 SASEGT. The V end was cut by 4 bases, the J end by 10 bases, with 22 bases between. CDR3 amino acids: CASSGYPTGFLLAFF. The CDR3 DNA follows: TGTGCCAGCAGTGGATATCCGACGGGGTTTTTGTTAGCTTTCTTT.

V usage is TRBV19 and J usage is TRBJ2-4; TRBD1 might be the D (5 bases). The V and J ends lost 3 bases and 4 bases respectively, with 16 bases between them. There are 16 residues in the CDR3. Germline values: CDR1 LNHDA, CDR2 SQIVND (reference sequence). This CDR3 reads CASSISLGREKNIQYF. The CDR3 DNA follows: TGTGCCAGTAGTATTTCGTTAGGCAGGGAAAAAAACATTCAGTACTTC.

The chain combines TRBV6-5 with TRBJ2-1; D is possibly TRBD2 (6 bases). V shed 0 bases and J shed 3 bases, with 9 bases lying between them. Germline CDR1 and CDR2: MNHEY and SVGAGI. The CDR3 covers 15 residues. The chain's CDR3 is CASSYSGTYYNEQFF. The CDR3 region has the DNA TGTGCCAGCAGTTACTCAGGGACTTACTACAATGAGCAGTTCTTC.